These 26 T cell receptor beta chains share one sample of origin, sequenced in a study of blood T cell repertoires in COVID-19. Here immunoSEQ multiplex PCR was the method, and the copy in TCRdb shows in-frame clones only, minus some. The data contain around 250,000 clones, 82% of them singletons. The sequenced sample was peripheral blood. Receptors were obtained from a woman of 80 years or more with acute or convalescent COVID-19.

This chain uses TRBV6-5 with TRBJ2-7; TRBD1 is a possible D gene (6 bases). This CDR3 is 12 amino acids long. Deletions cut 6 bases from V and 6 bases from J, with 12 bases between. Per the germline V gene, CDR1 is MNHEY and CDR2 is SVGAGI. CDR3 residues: CASRFGQSEQYF. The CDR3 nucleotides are TGTGCCAGCAGATTCGGACAGAGCGAGCAGTACTTC.

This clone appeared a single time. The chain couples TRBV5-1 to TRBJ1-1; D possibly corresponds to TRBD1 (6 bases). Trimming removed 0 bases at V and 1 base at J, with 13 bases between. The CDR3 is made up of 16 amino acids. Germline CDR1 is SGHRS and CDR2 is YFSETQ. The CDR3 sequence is CASSLAPGTPNTEAFF. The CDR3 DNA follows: TGCGCCAGCAGCTTGGCCCCCGGGACACCGAACACTGAAGCTTTCTTT.

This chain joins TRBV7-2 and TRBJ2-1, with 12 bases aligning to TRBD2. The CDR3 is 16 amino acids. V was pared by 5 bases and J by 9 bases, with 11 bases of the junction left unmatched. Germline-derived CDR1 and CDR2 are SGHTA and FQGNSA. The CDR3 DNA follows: TGTGCCAGCAGCCCTTTTAGACTAGCGGGGGCGGGTGAGCAGTTCTTC. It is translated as CASSPFRLAGAGEQFF.

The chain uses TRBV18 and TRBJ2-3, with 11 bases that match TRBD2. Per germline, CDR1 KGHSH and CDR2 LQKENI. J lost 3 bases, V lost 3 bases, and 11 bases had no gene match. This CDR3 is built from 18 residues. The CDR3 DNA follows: TGTGCCAGCTCACCCATAGGACTAGCGGGTTCGGTGACAGATACGCAGTATTTT. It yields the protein CASSPIGLAGSVTDTQYF.

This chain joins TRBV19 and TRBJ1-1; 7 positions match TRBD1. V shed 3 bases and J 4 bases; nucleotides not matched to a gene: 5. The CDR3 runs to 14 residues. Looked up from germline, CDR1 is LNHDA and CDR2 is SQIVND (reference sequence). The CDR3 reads CASSMDRRGTEAFF. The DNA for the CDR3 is TGTGCCAGTAGTATGGACAGGCGGGGCACTGAAGCTTTCTTT.

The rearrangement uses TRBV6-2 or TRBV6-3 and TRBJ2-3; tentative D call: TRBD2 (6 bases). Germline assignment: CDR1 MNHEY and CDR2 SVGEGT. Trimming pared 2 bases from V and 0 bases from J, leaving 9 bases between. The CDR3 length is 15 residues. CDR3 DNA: TGTGCCAGCAGTTACGGACTACTTAGCACAGATACGCAGTATTTT. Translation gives CASSYGLLSTDTQYF.

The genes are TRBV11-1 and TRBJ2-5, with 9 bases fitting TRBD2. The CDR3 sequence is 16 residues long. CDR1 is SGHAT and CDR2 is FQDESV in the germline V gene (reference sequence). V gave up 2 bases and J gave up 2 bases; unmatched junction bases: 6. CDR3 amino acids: CASSLRSGRRQETQYF. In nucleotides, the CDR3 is TGTGCCAGCAGCTTAAGAAGCGGGAGGCGGCAAGAGACCCAGTACTTC.

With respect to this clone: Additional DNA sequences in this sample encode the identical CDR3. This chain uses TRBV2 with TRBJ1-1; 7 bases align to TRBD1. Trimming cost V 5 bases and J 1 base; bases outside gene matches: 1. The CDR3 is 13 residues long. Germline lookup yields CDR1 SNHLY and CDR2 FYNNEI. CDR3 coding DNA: TGTGCCAGCAGTCGACAGGGGAACACTGAAGCTTTCTTT. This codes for CASSRQGNTEAFF.

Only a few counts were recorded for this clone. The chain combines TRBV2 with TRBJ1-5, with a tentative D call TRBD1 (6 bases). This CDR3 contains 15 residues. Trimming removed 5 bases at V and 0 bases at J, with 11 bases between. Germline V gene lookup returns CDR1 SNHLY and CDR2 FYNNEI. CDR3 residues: CASSPTGFSNQPQHF. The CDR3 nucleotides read TGTGCCAGCAGTCCAACAGGGTTTAGCAATCAGCCCCAGCATTTT.

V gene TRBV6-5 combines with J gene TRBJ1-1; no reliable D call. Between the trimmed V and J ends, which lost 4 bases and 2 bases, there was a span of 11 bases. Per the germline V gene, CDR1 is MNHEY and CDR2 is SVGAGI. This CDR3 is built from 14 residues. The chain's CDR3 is CASSLRHPNTEAFF. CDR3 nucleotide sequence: TGTGCCAGCAGTTTACGACATCCTAACACTGAAGCTTTCTTT.

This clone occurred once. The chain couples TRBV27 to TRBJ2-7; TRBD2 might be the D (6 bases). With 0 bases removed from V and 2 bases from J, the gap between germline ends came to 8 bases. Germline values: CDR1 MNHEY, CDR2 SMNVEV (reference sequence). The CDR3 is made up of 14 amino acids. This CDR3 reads CASSLSRGPYEQYF. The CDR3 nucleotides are TGTGCCAGCAGTTTATCGCGGGGTCCCTACGAGCAGTACTTC.

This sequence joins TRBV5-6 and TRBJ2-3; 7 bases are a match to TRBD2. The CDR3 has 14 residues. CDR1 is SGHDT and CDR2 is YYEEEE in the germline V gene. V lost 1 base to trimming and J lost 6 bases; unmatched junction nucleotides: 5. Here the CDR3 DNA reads TGTGCCAGCAGCTTGCCTCGGGGGGACGATACGCAGTATTTT. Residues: CASSLPRGDDTQYF.

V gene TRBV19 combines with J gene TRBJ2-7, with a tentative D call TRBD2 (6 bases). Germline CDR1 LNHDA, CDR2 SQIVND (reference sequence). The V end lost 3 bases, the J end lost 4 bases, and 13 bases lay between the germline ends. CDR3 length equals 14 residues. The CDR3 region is CASSIQGGMYEQYF. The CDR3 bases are TGTGCCAGTAGTATCCAAGGAGGGATGTACGAGCAGTACTTC.

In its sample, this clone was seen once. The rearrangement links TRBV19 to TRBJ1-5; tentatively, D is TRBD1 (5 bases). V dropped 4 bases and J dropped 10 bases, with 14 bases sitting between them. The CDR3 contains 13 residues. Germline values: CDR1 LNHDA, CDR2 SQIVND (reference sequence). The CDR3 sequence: CASSTQGERPQHF. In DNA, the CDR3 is TGTGCCAGTAGTACCCAGGGTGAGAGACCCCAGCATTTT.

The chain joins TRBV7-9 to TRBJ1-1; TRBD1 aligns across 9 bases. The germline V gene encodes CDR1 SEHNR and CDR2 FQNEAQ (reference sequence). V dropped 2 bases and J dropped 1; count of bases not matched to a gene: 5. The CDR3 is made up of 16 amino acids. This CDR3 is CASSLHRGPPNTEAFF. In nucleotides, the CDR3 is TGTGCCAGCAGCTTACACAGGGGGCCCCCGAACACTGAAGCTTTCTTT. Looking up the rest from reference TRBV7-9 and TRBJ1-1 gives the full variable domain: DTGVSQNPRHKITKRGQNVTFRCDPISEHNRLYWYRQTLGQGPEFLTYFQNEAQLEKSRLLSDRFSAERPKGSFSTLEIQRTEQGDSAMYLCASSLHRGPPNTEAFFGQGTRLTVV.

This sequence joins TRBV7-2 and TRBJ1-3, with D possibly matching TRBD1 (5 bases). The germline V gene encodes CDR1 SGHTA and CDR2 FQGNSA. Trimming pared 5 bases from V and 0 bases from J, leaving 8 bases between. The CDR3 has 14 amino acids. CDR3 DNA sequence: TGTGCCAGCAGCCGCCAGGGCTCTGGAAACACCATATATTTT. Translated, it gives CASSRQGSGNTIYF.

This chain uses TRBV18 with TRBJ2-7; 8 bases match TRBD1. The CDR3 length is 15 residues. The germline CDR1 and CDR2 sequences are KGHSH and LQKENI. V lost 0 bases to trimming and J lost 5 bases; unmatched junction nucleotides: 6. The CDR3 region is CASSPPAGGQDEQYF. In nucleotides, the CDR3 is TGTGCCAGCTCACCACCGGCAGGGGGACAGGACGAGCAGTACTTC.

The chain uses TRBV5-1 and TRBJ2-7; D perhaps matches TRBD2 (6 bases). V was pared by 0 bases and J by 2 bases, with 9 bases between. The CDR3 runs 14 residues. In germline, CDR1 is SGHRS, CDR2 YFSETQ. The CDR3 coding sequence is TGCGCCAGCAGCTTGGTACTAGCCCCCTACGAGCAGTACTTC. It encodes CASSLVLAPYEQYF.

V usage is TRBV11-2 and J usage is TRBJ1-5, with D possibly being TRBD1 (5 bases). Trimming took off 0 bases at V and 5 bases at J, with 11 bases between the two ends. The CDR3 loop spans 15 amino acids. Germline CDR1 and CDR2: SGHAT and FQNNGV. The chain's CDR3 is CASSLDEGRYQPQHF. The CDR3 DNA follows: TGTGCCAGCAGCTTAGATGAGGGGAGGTATCAGCCCCAGCATTTT.

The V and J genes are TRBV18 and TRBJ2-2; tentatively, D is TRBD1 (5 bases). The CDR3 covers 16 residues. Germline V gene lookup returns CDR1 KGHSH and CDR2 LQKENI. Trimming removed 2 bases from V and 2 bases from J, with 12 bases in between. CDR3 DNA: TGTGCCAGCTCACCAATCCACAGGAGCAACACCGGGGAGCTGTTTTTT. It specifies CASSPIHRSNTGELFF.

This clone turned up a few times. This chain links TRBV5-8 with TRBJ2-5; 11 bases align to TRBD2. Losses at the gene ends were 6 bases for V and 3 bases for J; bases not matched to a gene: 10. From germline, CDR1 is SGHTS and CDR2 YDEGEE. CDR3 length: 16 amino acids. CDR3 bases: TGTGCCAGCACTTCACCTGGACTAGCGGGTAAAGAGACCCAGTACTTC. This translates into CASTSPGLAGKETQYF.

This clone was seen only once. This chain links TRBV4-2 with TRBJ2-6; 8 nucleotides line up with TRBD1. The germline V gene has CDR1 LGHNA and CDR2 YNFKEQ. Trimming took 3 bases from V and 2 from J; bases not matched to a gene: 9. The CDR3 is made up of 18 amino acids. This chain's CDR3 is CASSHPLEDRAGANVLTF. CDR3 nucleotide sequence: TGTGCCAGCAGCCACCCACTGGAGGACAGGGCTGGGGCCAACGTCCTGACTTTC.

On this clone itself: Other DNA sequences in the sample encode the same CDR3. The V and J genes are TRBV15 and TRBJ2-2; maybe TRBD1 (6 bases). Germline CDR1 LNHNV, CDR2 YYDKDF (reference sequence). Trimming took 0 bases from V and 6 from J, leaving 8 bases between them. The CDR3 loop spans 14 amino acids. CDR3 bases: TGTGCCACCAGCAGAGATAGGGGGTCCGGGGAGCTGTTTTTT. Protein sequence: CATSRDRGSGELFF.

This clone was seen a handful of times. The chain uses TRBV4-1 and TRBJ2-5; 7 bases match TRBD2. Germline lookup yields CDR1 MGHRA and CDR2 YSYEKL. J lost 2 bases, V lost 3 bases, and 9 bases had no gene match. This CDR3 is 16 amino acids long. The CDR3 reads CASSQGRYSGQETQYF. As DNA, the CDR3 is TGCGCCAGCAGCCAGGGGAGATATAGCGGGCAAGAGACCCAGTACTTC.

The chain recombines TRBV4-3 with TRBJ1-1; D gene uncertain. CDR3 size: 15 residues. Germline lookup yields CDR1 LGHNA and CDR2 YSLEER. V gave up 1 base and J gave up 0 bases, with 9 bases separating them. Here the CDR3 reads CASSQVRYMNTEAFF. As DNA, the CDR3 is TGCGCCAGCAGCCAAGTCAGGTACATGAACACTGAAGCTTTCTTT.

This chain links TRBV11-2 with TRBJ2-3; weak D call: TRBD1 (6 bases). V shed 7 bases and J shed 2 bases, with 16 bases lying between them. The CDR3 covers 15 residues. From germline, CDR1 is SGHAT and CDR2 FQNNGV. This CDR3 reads CASNPEGQVTDTQYF. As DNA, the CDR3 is TGTGCCAGCAACCCCGAGGGACAAGTCACAGATACGCAGTATTTT.